This TCR beta chain was captured by sequencing in a study of cytomegalovirus exposure and HLA in healthy donors. Across the whole study: Researchers found that under 90% of a few hundred genotyped donors fell within the Caucasian-associated ancestry cluster. General observations from the study: A previous analysis found most TCR beta V segments productive roughly 90% or roughly 30% of the time. Within a later analysis, the majority of CMV-associated TCR beta chains appeared HLA-restricted.

CDR1 and CDR2 (germline): MNHEY, SMNVEV (reference sequence). This CDR3 contains 14 residues. The germline V and J ends were trimmed by 7 bases and 1 base, with 13 bases remaining between them. The PCR ran on 60 Vbeta and 13 Jbeta primers. In the source study's methods: Approximately 9.9 million shared chains were among the 80 million or so unique TCR beta chains that a later analysis counted. TCRdb keeps only in-frame clones here, not all; method: immunoSEQ multiplex PCR. The V and J calls and clone size come from that table; D and trimming were worked out from the DNA. This sample has around 63,000 clones, with less than 80% found just once. Note on this clone: No antigen is known for it.

The V call is TRBV27, the J call TRBJ1-1; possible D gene TRBD1, 5 bases. Sequenced: PBMCs. The clonotype originates from a man in his sixties in good health and CMV-seropositive. The CDR3 is CASTGGRTNTEAFF. The CDR3 region has the DNA TGTGCCAGCACCGGGGGACGGACGAACACTGAAGCTTTCTTT.